The clone carrying this T cell receptor beta chain occurred once. Its antigen is still unknown. J lost 2 bases, V lost 0 bases, and 15 bases had no gene match. The germline V gene encodes CDR1 KGHSH and CDR2 LQKENI. The CDR3 runs to 20 residues. This sample was taken from a study of OX40 agonist ivuxolimab in advanced cancers. The wider study: The patients got ivuxolimab, which is an agonistic anti-OX40 (CD134) antibody.

Profiled with immunoSEQ multiplex PCR; TCRdb holds only in-frame clones, not every one. The data contain about 58,000 clones, over 70% of them singletons. Study conclusions and caveats: Averaging showed that CD8+ T cells had more expanded clones than CD4+ did.

This clonotype was obtained from an adult with an advanced solid tumor such as melanoma, head and neck, liver or kidney cancer. The chain carries TRBV18 and TRBJ2-3, with 9 bases aligning to TRBD2. The starting material was CD4+ or CD8+ T cells sorted from blood, obtained in a trial of the OX40 agonist ivuxolimab. Here the CDR3 DNA reads TGTGCCAGCTCACCACCTTCGCGGTCCCTTCTAGCGGGAAACACAGATACGCAGTATTTT. Its protein is CASSPPSRSLLAGNTDTQYF.